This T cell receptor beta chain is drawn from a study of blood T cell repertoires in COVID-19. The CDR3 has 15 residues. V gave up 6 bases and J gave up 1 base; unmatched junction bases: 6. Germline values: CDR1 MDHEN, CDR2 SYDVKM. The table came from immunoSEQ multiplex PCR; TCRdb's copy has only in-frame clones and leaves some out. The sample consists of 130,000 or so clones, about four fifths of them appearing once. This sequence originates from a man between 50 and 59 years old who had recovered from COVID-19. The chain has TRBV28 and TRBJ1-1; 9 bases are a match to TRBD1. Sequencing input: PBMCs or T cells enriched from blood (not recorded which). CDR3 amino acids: CASSSTGGRNTEAFF. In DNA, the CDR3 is TGTGCCAGCAGCTCAACAGGGGGCCGGAACACTGAAGCTTTCTTT.